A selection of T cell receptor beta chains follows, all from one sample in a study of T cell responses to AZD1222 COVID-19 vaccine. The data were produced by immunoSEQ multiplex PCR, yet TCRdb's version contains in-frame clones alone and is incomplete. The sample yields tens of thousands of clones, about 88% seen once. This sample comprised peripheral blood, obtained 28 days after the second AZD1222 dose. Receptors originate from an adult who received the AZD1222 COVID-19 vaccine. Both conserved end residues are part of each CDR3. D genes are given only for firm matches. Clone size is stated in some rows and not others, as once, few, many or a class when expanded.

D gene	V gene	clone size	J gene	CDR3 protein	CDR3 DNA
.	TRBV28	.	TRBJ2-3	CASSSQGSTDTQYF	TGTGCCAGCAGCTCTCAGGGGAGCACAGATACGCAGTATTTT
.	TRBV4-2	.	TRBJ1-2	CASSQVPQGQRYGYTF	TGTGCCAGCAGCCAAGTACCCCAGGGGCAGCGGTATGGCTACACCTTC
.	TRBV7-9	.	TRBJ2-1	CASSPDGSYNEQFF	TGTGCCAGCAGTCCGGACGGCTCCTACAATGAGCAGTTCTTC
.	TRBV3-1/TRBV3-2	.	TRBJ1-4	CASSFDTASEKLFF	TGTGCCAGCAGCTTCGACACGGCTAGTGAAAAACTGTTTTTT
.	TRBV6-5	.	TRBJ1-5	CASIRGLGNQPQHF	TGTGCCAGCATTCGCGGGCTTGGTAATCAGCCCCAGCATTTT
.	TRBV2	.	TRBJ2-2	CASRPSVYTGELFF	TGTGCCAGTAGGCCAAGCGTTTACACCGGGGAGCTGTTTTTT
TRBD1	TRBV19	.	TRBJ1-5	CASSIYGTASQPQHF	TGTGCCAGTAGTATATATGGGACAGCGAGCCAGCCCCAGCATTTT
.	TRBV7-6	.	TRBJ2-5	CASSLATGLKETQYF	TGTGCCAGCAGCTTAGCCACGGGGCTCAAGGAGACCCAGTACTTC
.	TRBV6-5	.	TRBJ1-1	CASSYLGSGGAFF	TGTGCCAGCAGTTACTTGGGGTCGGGGGGGGCTTTCTTT
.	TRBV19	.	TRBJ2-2	CASRLGGPGELFF	TGTGCCAGTAGGCTCGGGGGTCCCGGGGAGCTGTTTTTT
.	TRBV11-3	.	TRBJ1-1	CASSFSDLEAFF	TGTGCCAGCAGCTTCTCGGACCTTGAAGCTTTCTTT
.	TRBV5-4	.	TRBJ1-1	CASSEGVRDRNTEAFF	TGTGCCAGCAGCGAGGGAGTACGGGACCGAAACACTGAAGCTTTCTTT
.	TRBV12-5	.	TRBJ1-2	CASGSGRANYGYTF	TGTGCTAGTGGTTCTGGGAGGGCTAACTATGGCTACACCTTC
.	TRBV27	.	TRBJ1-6	CASATWDGNSPLHF	TGTGCCAGCGCCACTTGGGATGGGAATTCACCCCTCCACTTT
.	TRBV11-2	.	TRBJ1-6	CASSLGRGNRSPLHF	TGTGCCAGCAGCTTAGGTCGGGGGAATCGGTCACCCCTCCACTTT
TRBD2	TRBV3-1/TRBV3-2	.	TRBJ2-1	CASSPAGGINEQFF	TGTGCCAGCAGCCCAGCGGGAGGGATCAATGAGCAGTTCTTC
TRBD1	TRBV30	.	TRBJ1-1	CAWSSQGGSEAFF	TGTGCCTGGAGTAGCCAGGGGGGTTCTGAAGCTTTCTTT
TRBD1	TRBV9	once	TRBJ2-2	CASSPKTGATGELFF	TGTGCCAGCAGCCCAAAGACAGGGGCTACCGGGGAGCTGTTTTTT
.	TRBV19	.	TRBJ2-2	CASSIPPGELFF	TGTGCCAGTAGTATTCCCCCCGGGGAGCTGTTTTTT
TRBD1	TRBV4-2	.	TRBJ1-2	CASSPVGGGVYGYTF	TGTGCCAGCAGCCCTGTTGGAGGGGGCGTCTATGGCTACACCTTC
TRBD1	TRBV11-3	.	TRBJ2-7	CASSLGGTGLYEQYF	TGTGCCAGCAGCTTAGGGGGGACAGGACTCTACGAGCAGTACTTC
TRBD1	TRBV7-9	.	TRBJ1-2	CASSWDSYGYTF	TGTGCCAGCAGCTGGGACAGCTATGGCTACACCTTC
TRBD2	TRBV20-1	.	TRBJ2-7	CSASSGAYEQYF	TGCAGTGCTAGTAGCGGGGCCTACGAGCAGTACTTC
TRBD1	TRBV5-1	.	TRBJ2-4	CAIQGPTGGAISANIQYF	TGCGCCATCCAGGGACCGACAGGGGGCGCGATCTCTGCGAACATTCAGTACTTC
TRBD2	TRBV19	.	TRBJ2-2	CATSASNTGELFF	TGTGCGACTAGCGCATCGAACACCGGGGAGCTGTTTTTT
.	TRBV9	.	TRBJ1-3	CASSVGSGNTIYF	TGTGCCAGCAGCGTAGGATCTGGAAACACCATATATTTT
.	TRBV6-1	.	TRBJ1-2	CASSEEGGYGYTF	TGTGCCAGCAGTGAAGAGGGCGGCTATGGCTACACCTTC
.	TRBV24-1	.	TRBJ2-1	CATSDARLLSNEQFF	TGTGCCACCAGTGATGCCCGACTCCTCAGCAATGAGCAGTTCTTC
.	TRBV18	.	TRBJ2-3	CASSPREVIGDTQYF	TGTGCCAGCTCACCAAGGGAAGTAATAGGAGATACGCAGTATTTT
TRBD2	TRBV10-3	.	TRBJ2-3	CAISVSGGNTDTQYF	TGTGCCATCAGTGTATCGGGGGGAAACACAGATACGCAGTATTTT